The clone carrying this TCR beta chain was recorded a few times. Its antigen is currently unknown. The CDR3 runs to 16 residues. The V gene lost 6 bases and the J gene lost 1 base, with 16 bases spanning the gap. CDR1 is SGHNT and CDR2 is YYREEE in the germline V gene (reference sequence). These data are taken from a study of T cells after yellow fever vaccination. Study-wide results and limits: Reappearing after the booster were most of the clones from primary vaccination (around 96% CD4, roughly 86% CD8). Clonotypes appearing in both CD4 and CD8 compartments existed, and their share was small. On re-exposure, the response was weaker but peaked faster, at day 5 versus 15.

A universal primer site and UMIs were added as TCR cDNA was made by 5'RACE template switching. A single record per CDR3 protein comes from TCRdb applying MiXCR to the 5' RACE reads. The table shows around 600,000 distinct CDR3 sequences, with 9% to 15% occurring only once. The sample in question was PBMCs, obtained on the day of the yellow fever booster vaccination. The rearrangement uses TRBV5-4 and TRBJ2-2; the D call may be TRBD1 or TRBD2 (6 bases each). The receptor was isolated from a man aged 30 to 45 who received the YFV17D yellow fever vaccine. CDR3 region: CASNLVGGGNTGELFF. The CDR3 nucleotides read TGTGCCAGCAACCTCGTAGGAGGGGGGAACACCGGGGAGCTGTTTTTT. Complete variable domain (other parts from reference TRBV5-4 and TRBJ2-2): ETGVTQSPTHLIKTRGQQVTLRCSSQSGHNTVSWYQQALGQGPQFIFQYYREEENGRGNFPPRFSGLQFPNYSSELNVNALELDDSALYLCASNLVGGGNTGELFFGEGSRLTVL.